The rows below give T cell receptor beta chains drawn from one sample of a study of vaccination effects on CD4 cells after COVID-19. Measured with immunoSEQ multiplex PCR; TCRdb has only the in-frame clones, and not every one. The repertoire holds about 27,000 clones, with 72% as singletons. No antigen has been identified for these receptors. The source was CD4+ T cells from PBMCs cultured with SARS-CoV-2 spike peptides, collected before COVID-19 vaccination. Receptors were obtained from a human donor who received a COVID-19 vaccine. Both conserved end residues are trimmed from each CDR3.

J gene | V gene | CDR3 protein
TRBJ2-5 | TRBV9 | ASSATSGGQVETQY
TRBJ2-1 | TRBV7-6 | ASSLGHGRGSHEQF
TRBJ2-5 | TRBV5-1 | ASSPSGLAGGGETQY
TRBJ2-1 | TRBV6-4 | ASSVQGSSYNEQF
TRBJ1-1 | TRBV18 | ASSPRDRNTEAF
TRBJ2-1 | TRBV2 | ASSAGTSLEQF
TRBJ2-1 | TRBV7-9 | ASSLRLAGATNEQF
TRBJ2-5 | TRBV2 | ASSVDSGTQY
TRBJ2-3 | TRBV6-4 | ASSDSPESTDTQY
TRBJ2-3 | TRBV10-2 | ASRDELSGSDTQY
TRBJ2-5 | TRBV19 | ASSTTGTSPQETQY
TRBJ2-1 | TRBV11-2 | ASSLDSEQF
TRBJ2-2 | TRBV10-1 | ASSDVRGIGTGELF
TRBJ2-3 | TRBV11-2 | ASRQTGGTQY
TRBJ2-1 | TRBV5-1 | ASSLDGHSSYNEQF
TRBJ1-1 | TRBV2 | ASSLQGAISEAF
TRBJ2-5 | TRBV5-1 | ASSSGQGHMGETQY
TRBJ1-1 | TRBV29-1 | SSRGSRNTEAF
TRBJ1-1 | TRBV5-6 | ASSFPTGDTEAF
TRBJ1-1 | TRBV4-1 | ASSQPGYTEAF
TRBJ2-7 | TRBV15 | ATSRDSGFLIYEQY
TRBJ1-1 | TRBV29-1 | SVEGAGGGRGTEAF
TRBJ1-4 | TRBV10-3 | AISESGGEGEKLF